This paragraph reports one T cell receptor (beta chain). Its antigen is still unknown. The sample holds no much larger clone one base away, and base qualities are not on file. This specimen belongs to a study of blood T cell repertoires in COVID-19 (dated by TCRdb to 2020 to 2022). The study in broad terms: Samples from collaborators originated in the United States, Italy and Spain and spanned both the acute and convalescent phases of COVID-19. Subjects who had been exposed to COVID-19, were actively infected with it, or had recovered from it provided the deeply sampled blood TCRbeta repertoires that made up the dataset. The prospective study material was composed of cDNA or gDNA derived from T cells, B-cell-depleted T cells, or PBMCs. The samples were drawn from two sources: the first 160 participants of the ongoing ImmuneRACE study, and approximately 1,300 subjects contributed by 6 global collaborators. Where available, HLA class I and class II types were taken from metadata supplied by the sample provider and were not determined by assay-based typing. A de-identified subject ID, COVID-19 status, age in years and sex were almost always included in the sample metadata. The repertoires were made available in a free public database intended to serve as a resource for research on the immune response to SARS-CoV-2. What the study reported, not specific to this receptor: Clinical and demographic metadata were provided uncurated, with the amount varying by source and participant.

TCRbeta CDR3 regions were amplified from genomic DNA by means of the immunoSEQ Assay, a bias-controlled multiplex PCR. The published analysis was carried out like this. Within the assay, amplification of reference gene primers was used to estimate how many nucleated cells each sample contained. To quantify the absolute abundance of each unique TCRbeta CDR3 rearrangement, sequence reads were collapsed and filtered. Productive Simpson clonality was computed per sample as the square root of Simpson's diversity index over productive rearrangements. TCRdb mirrors the immuneACCESS table, restricted to in-frame sequences. Some clones are absent from its copies; in checked studies, under half trace to an unresolved V gene, and the reason for the others is unknown. The DNA gave D and trimming, while V, J and clone size come from that table. The sample includes 65,000 to 90,000 clones, with more than 65% observed a single time. The ten biggest clones cover 28% of the sample.

CDR1 and CDR2 were assigned from the germline V gene (reference sequence) as SEHNR and FQNEAQ. The trim is 7 bases for V and 4 bases for J, with a gap of 14 bases between the germline ends. The CDR3 sequence holds 14 residues, the cysteine and phenylalanine included. Just CDR3 DNA is preserved here, 42 bases in frame from base 1. Each collaborating institution followed its own protocols to collect whole blood in K2EDTA tubes. Collaborator samples were shipped for TCRbeta analysis as frozen whole blood, isolated PBMCs, or DNA extracted from either sample type. Sequenced sample: peripheral blood. This receptor was identified in a human donor in a cohort sampled during active COVID-19. Recombination connected TRBV7-9 to TRBJ1-5; tentative D gene TRBD1, with 6 bases matching. The nucleotides are TGTGCCAGCACCTCCGGTCAGGGGAATCAGCCCCAGCATTTT. Its product reads: CASTSGQGNQPQHF.